These 10 T cell receptor beta chains were all obtained from the same sample, sequenced in a study of cytomegalovirus exposure and HLA in healthy donors. PCR primers comprised 60 Vbeta and 13 Jbeta primers. TCRdb keeps only in-frame clones here, not all; method: immunoSEQ multiplex PCR. The repertoire holds about 160,000 clones, with roughly 80% as singletons. Sequencing used PBMCs. The origin of the receptors is a man between 35 and 55 years old in good health and CMV-seronegative.

A few counts support this clone. CDR3 region: CASSPTRQGEAFF. The CDR3 nucleotides read TGTGCCAGCTCACCTACGAGACAGGGGGAAGCTTTCTTT. The gene calls are TRBV18 and TRBJ1-1, with 8 bases that match TRBD1. Germline V gene data show CDR1 as KGHSH and CDR2 as LQKENI. The CDR3 loop spans 13 amino acids. With 3 bases clipped from V and 8 bases from J, the junction kept 5 bases outside the gene matches.

The chain has TRBV7-2 and TRBJ1-5; D is ambiguous. The V gene's germline CDR1 is SGHTA and CDR2 FQGNSA. V gave up 5 bases and J gave up 7 bases, with 12 bases separating them. The CDR3 is 13 residues long. In nucleotides, the CDR3 is TGTGCCAGCAGCGCGGCGGATGGGCAGCCCCAGCATTTT. Its protein product is CASSAADGQPQHF.

This chain connects TRBV2 to TRBJ2-5, with a possible D match to TRBD1 (6 bases). The J call is in doubt because the DNA end fits TRBJ2-7 better. Germline CDR1 reads SNHLY; CDR2 reads FYNNEI. The CDR3 totals 15 residues. The CDR3 reads CASTLLDRGGYEQYF. CDR3 nucleotide sequence: TGTGCCAGCACCCTTCTGGACAGAGGGGGCTACGAGCAGTACTTC.

The chain combines TRBV19 with TRBJ1-6, with 8 bases matching TRBD1. Per germline, CDR1 LNHDA and CDR2 SQIVND (reference sequence). The CDR3 is 14 residues long. J lost 12 bases, V lost 8 bases, and 12 bases had no gene match. The CDR3 spells CASSFGTGLRPLHF. CDR3 DNA sequence: TGTGCCAGTTCTTTTGGGACAGGCTTGCGACCCCTCCACTTT.

CDR3 region: CASRYRGTSSYEQYF. The CDR3 bases are TGTGCCAGCAGATACAGGGGGACAAGCTCCTACGAGCAGTACTTC. The chain links TRBV5-6 to TRBJ2-7; 8 nucleotides align to TRBD1. Germline V gene sequence: CDR1 SGHDT, CDR2 YYEEEE. V trimming: 5 bases; J trimming: 0 bases; junction bases outside the gene matches: 7. This CDR3 spans 15 amino acids.

The genes are TRBV10-1 and TRBJ2-5, with 8 bases aligning to TRBD1. Germline V lookup: CDR1 WNHNN, CDR2 SYGVQD (reference sequence). The V and J ends lost 2 bases and 2 bases, in that order; junction bases with no gene match: 4. The CDR3 consists of 15 residues. CDR3 nucleotide sequence: TGCGCCAGCAGTGAGCACCGGACAGGGCAAGAGACCCAGTACTTC. This encodes CASSEHRTGQETQYF.

The rearrangement links TRBV5-1 to TRBJ1-2, with D possibly matching TRBD1 (5 bases). The CDR3 runs 13 residues. Germline V gene lookup returns CDR1 SGHRS and CDR2 YFSETQ. Trimming took off 4 bases at V and 7 bases at J, with 14 bases between the two ends. CDR3 sequence reads: CASSPSQGAGYTF. The CDR3 DNA follows: TGCGCCAGCAGCCCCTCCCAGGGTGCTGGCTACACCTTC. Complete variable domain (other parts from reference TRBV5-1 and TRBJ1-2): KAGVTQTPRYLIKTRGQQVTLSCSPISGHRSVSWYQQTPGQGLQFLFEYFSETQRNKGNFPGRFSGRQFSNSRSEMNVSTLELGDSALYLCASSPSQGAGYTFGSGTRLTVV.

The V gene is TRBV5-4, the J gene TRBJ1-1, with D possibly TRBD1 on 5 matching bases. Germline V CDR1 and CDR2: SGHNT, YYREEE (reference sequence). The CDR3 covers 14 residues. V gave up 1 base and J gave up 3 bases, with 10 bases separating them. This chain's CDR3 is CASSLLGTHTEAFF. The CDR3 DNA sequence: TGTGCCAGCAGCTTGCTAGGGACTCACACTGAAGCTTTCTTT.

CDR3 in amino acids: CSVETGRDGYTF. CDR3 nucleotide sequence: TGCAGCGTTGAGACAGGGAGAGATGGCTACACCTTC. The chain has TRBV29-1 and TRBJ1-2; 7 bases match TRBD1. Germline-derived CDR1 and CDR2 are SQVTM and ANQGSEA. V dropped 3 bases and J dropped 6; count of bases not matched to a gene: 4. The CDR3 is 12 residues long.

The CDR3 coding sequence is TGTGCCAGCAGTCGACATAGCTCTGGAAACACCATATATTTT. Its translation is CASSRHSSGNTIYF. This chain links TRBV28 with TRBJ1-3; the D is unclear. Germline V gene lookup returns CDR1 MDHEN and CDR2 SYDVKM. V lost 5 bases and J lost 0, with 8 bases in between. The CDR3 runs 14 residues.